A single TCR beta chain is shown here with its context. Its cognate antigen is unknown. The data are from a study of vaccination and CD4 T cells after COVID-19. Treatment of the sample: roughly 11-day PBMC culture with coronavirus spike peptide pools or control peptides (ViraFEST assay). Sequencing of cultured CD4+ T cell DNA used the Oncomine TCR Beta short-read assay. MiXCR, applied by TCRdb to the PCR reads, yields one record per CDR3 protein. Of around 13,000 distinct CDR3 sequences listed, around 76% are singletons. The CDR3 length is 16 residues. V shed 7 bases and J 1 base; nucleotides not matched to a gene: 7.

This rearrangement joins TRBV12-3 or TRBV12-4 to TRBJ1-5; 10 nucleotides agree with TRBD1. The sequence derives from a human donor who received a COVID-19 vaccine. This specimen consisted of CD4+ T cells from blood, cultured in vitro, obtained after SARS-CoV-2 vaccination. The CDR3 protein is CASKPGQGLSNQPQHF. CDR3 coding DNA: TGTGCCAGCAAACCGGGACAGGGGCTAAGCAATCAGCCCCAGCATTTT.